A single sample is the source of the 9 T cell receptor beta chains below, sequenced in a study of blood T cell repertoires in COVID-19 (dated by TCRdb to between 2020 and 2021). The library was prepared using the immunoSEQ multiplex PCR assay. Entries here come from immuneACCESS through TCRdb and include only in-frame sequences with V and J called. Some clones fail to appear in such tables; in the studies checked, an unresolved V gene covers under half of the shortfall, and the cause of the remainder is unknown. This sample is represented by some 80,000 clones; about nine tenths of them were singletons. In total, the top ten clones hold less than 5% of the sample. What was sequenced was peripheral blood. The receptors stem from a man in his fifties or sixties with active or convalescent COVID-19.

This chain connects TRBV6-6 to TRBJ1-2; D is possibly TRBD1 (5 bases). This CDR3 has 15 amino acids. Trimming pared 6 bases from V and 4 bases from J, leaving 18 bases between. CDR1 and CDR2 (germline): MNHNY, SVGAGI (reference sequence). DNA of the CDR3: TGTGCCAGCAGCCCGGGACTGATGAGCTTCTATGGCTACACCTTC. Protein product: CASSPGLMSFYGYTF.

CDR3 loop: CASSLGEYQETQYF. CDR3 bases: TGCGCCAGCAGTCTGGGCGAGTACCAAGAGACCCAGTACTTC. The rearrangement uses TRBV5-1 and TRBJ2-5; no clear D. Germline CDR1 SGHRS, CDR2 YFSETQ. The CDR3 extends over 14 amino acids. The V gene lost 5 bases and the J gene lost 0 bases, with 11 bases spanning the gap.

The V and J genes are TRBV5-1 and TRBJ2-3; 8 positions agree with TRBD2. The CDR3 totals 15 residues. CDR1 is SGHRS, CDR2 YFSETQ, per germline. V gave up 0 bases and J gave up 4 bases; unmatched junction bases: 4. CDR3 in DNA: TGCGCCAGCAGCTTGGGAGGACTAGCTTCAGATACGCAGTATTTT. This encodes CASSLGGLASDTQYF.

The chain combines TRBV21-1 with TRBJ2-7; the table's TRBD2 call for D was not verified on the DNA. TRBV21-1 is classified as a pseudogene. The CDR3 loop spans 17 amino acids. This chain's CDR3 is CASSKAPGRVAPGEQYF. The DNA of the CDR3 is TGTGCCAGCAGCAAAGCGCCGGGGAGGGTAGCGCCTGGCGAGCAGTACTTC.

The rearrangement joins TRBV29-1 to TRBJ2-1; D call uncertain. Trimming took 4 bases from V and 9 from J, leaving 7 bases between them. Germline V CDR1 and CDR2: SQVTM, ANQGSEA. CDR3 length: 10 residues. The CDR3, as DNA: TGCAGCGTTGGAGACGGTGAGCAGTTCTTC. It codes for CSVGDGEQFF.

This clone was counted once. CDR3 sequence: CAISESRGQGYNEQFF. CDR3 nucleotide sequence: TGTGCCATCAGTGAGTCAAGGGGACAGGGGTACAATGAGCAGTTCTTC. V and J are TRBV10-3 and TRBJ2-1; 10 nucleotides agree with TRBD1. V dropped 0 bases and J dropped 4; count of bases not matched to a gene: 3. The CDR3 length is 16 residues. Germline values: CDR1 ENHRY, CDR2 SYGVKD.

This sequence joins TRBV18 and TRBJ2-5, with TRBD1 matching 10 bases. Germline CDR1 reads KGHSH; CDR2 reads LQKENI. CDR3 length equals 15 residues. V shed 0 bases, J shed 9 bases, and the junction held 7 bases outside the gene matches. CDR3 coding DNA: TGTGCCAGCTCACCACCGAGTCAGACAGGGGGCGCCCAGTACTTC. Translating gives CASSPPSQTGGAQYF.

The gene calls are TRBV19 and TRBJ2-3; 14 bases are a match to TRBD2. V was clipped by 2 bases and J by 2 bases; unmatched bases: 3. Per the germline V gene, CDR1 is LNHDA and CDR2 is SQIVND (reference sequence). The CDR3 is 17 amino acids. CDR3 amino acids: CASSIQTSGGATDTQYF. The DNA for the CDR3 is TGTGCCAGTAGTATACAGACTAGCGGGGGGGCCACAGATACGCAGTATTTT.

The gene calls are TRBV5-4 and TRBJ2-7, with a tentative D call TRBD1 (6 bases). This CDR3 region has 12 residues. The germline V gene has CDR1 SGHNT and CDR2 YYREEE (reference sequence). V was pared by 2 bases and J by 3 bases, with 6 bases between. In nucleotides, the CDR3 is TGTGCCAGCAGCTTACAGGGCTACGAGCAGTACTTC. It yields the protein CASSLQGYEQYF.